The 26 T cell receptor beta chains below come from one sample, sequenced in a study of OX40 agonist ivuxolimab in advanced cancers. Only in-frame clones appear in the TCRdb table, and some are missing; sequencing was by immunoSEQ multiplex PCR. The table shows 150,000 to 180,000 clones, with roughly 94% occurring only once. Sequenced material: CD4+ or CD8+ T cells sorted from blood, taken in a trial of the OX40 agonist ivuxolimab. All receptors come from an adult with an advanced solid tumor such as melanoma, head and neck, liver or kidney cancer.

This clone occurred once. This chain connects TRBV18 to TRBJ1-4; D is unclear. CDR3 length equals 15 residues. The germline gives CDR1 KGHSH, CDR2 LQKENI. Between the trimmed V and J ends, which lost 1 base and 6 bases, there was a span of 12 bases. This CDR3 reads CASSPQQASHEKLFF. CDR3 in DNA: TGTGCCAGCTCACCACAGCAGGCGAGCCATGAAAAACTGTTTTTT. Full variable domain (missing parts from reference TRBV18 and TRBJ1-4): NAGVMQNPRHLVRRRGQEARLRCSPMKGHSHVYWYRQLPEEGLKFMVYLQKENIIDESGMPKERFSAEFPKEGPSILRIQQVVRGDSAAYFCASSPQQASHEKLFFGSGTQLSVL.

The rearrangement uses TRBV5-1 and TRBJ1-4; D possibly corresponds to TRBD1 (5 bases). CDR3 length: 15 residues. V was clipped by 0 bases and J by 3 bases, with 9 bases between them. Germline V gene lookup returns CDR1 SGHRS and CDR2 YFSETQ. The DNA for the CDR3 is TGCGCCAGCAGCTTGGTGTGGGGCCCTAATGAAAAACTGTTTTTT. Translation: CASSLVWGPNEKLFF.

The J gene is TRBJ2-5, the V gene TRBV2; 8 bases map to TRBD1. The V segment lost 8 bases and the J segment 6 bases; nucleotides outside the gene matches: 8. Germline V CDR1 and CDR2: SNHLY, FYNNEI. This CDR3 spans 13 amino acids. The CDR3, as DNA: TGTGCCAGCCGGGACAGGTCCGAACAGACCCAGTACTTC. This translates into CASRDRSEQTQYF.

The V call is TRBV19, the J call TRBJ2-5; the match to TRBD1 covers 7 bases. Germline CDR1 reads LNHDA; CDR2 reads SQIVND (reference sequence). Germline trimming cut 1 base from V and 2 bases from J; bases unmatched to any gene: 4. The CDR3 covers 15 residues. CDR3 nucleotide sequence: TGTGCCAGTAGTATAGGGGGACAGATTCAAGAGACCCAGTACTTC. Translating gives CASSIGGQIQETQYF.

In this sample, this clone turned up a few times. The rearrangement joins TRBV9 to TRBJ2-7; D not resolved. Trimming removed 0 bases at V and 0 bases at J, with 10 bases between. This CDR3 has 15 residues. CDR1 is SGDLS, CDR2 YYNGEE, per germline. CDR3 in amino acids: CASSVEGSSSYEQYF. For the CDR3, the DNA is TGTGCCAGCAGCGTAGAGGGCAGCAGCTCCTACGAGCAGTACTTC. Drawing the rest from reference TRBV9 and TRBJ2-7, the complete variable domain is DSGVTQTPKHLITATGQRVTLRCSPRSGDLSVYWYQQSLDQGLQFLIQYYNGEERAKGNILERFSAQQFPDLHSELNLSSLELGDSALYFCASSVEGSSSYEQYFGPGTRLTVT.

The V and J genes are TRBV2 and TRBJ2-2; 8 bases are shared with TRBD1. V lost 6 bases and J lost 5; bases outside the gene matches: 8. CDR3 length: 15 residues. Per germline, CDR1 SNHLY and CDR2 FYNNEI. CDR3 protein: CASREQGVRTGELFF. The CDR3 DNA reads as TGTGCCAGCAGAGAACAGGGGGTCAGGACCGGGGAGCTGTTTTTT.

This chain links TRBV28 with TRBJ1-1, with D hard to call. The V end lost 2 bases, the J end lost 1 base, and 5 bases lay between the germline ends. The germline CDR1 and CDR2 sequences are MDHEN and SYDVKM. CDR3 length equals 13 residues. The CDR3 DNA is TGTGCCAGCAGTTTACGAGCGAACACTGAAGCTTTCTTT. Its protein is CASSLRANTEAFF.

This chain joins TRBV11-1 and TRBJ2-1; 13 bases fit TRBD2. V lost 6 bases and J lost 5; bases outside the gene matches: 10. The CDR3 loop spans 17 amino acids. Looked up from germline, CDR1 is SGHAT and CDR2 is FQDESV (reference sequence). CDR3 in DNA: TGTGCCAGCAGGGCTGGACTAGCGGGAGTATGGGACAATGAGCAGTTCTTC. Translating it yields CASRAGLAGVWDNEQFF.

Comment on this clone: Mismatch with germline at one junction end may stem from a read error. The rearrangement joins TRBV14 to TRBJ1-3; D not resolved. CDR1 and CDR2 from the germline V gene are SGHDN and FVKESK. The CDR3 extends over 14 amino acids. The CDR3, as DNA: TGTGCCAGCAGCCAAGGCCAGCTCCCGGTGGTTCCGGATTTT. Translation: CASSQGQLPVVPDF. Combining the CDR3 with reference TRBV14 and TRBJ1-3 gives the whole variable domain EAGVTQFPSHSVIEKGQTVTLRCDPISGHDNLYWYRRVMGKEIKFLLHFVKESKQDESGMPNNRFLAERTGGTYSTLKVQPAELEDSGVYFCASSQGQLPVVPDFGEGSWLTVV.

The chain combines TRBV28 with TRBJ2-7, with 8 bases aligning to TRBD1. After removal of 4 bases from V and 2 bases from J, the junction contained 4 bases not matched to a gene. The CDR3 has 14 residues. CDR1 MDHEN and CDR2 SYDVKM come from the germline V gene. The CDR3 DNA reads TGTGCCAGCAGTTCAGGGACAGGCGCCTACGAGCAGTACTTC. This sequence encodes CASSSGTGAYEQYF.

The chain uses TRBV18 and TRBJ2-6; 8 nucleotides line up with TRBD1. The CDR3 spans 18 residues. Per germline, CDR1 KGHSH and CDR2 LQKENI. V trimming: 0 bases; J trimming: 0 bases; junction bases outside the gene matches: 4. The DNA of the CDR3 is TGTGCCAGCTCACCACCATGGACAGGGAGCTCTGGGGCCAACGTCCTGACTTTC. It is translated as CASSPPWTGSSGANVLTF.

This sequence joins TRBV19 and TRBJ2-3, with 14 nucleotides matching TRBD2. With V trimmed by 2 bases and J by 5 bases, 9 bases remained unmatched. The CDR3 sequence is 18 residues long. Germline V gene lookup returns CDR1 LNHDA and CDR2 SQIVND (reference sequence). CDR3 residues: CASSISGLAGGVLDTQYF. CDR3 in DNA: TGTGCCAGTAGTATATCTGGACTAGCGGGAGGAGTGCTAGATACGCAGTATTTT.

This clone has just one count. This sequence joins TRBV27 and TRBJ1-2; D remains unclear. In germline, CDR1 is MNHEY, CDR2 SMNVEV (reference sequence). The germline V and J ends were trimmed by 5 bases and 4 bases, with 11 bases remaining between them. CDR3 length: 13 residues. The CDR3 spells CASSPAPPYGYTF. The CDR3 DNA reads as TGTGCCAGCAGTCCCGCCCCCCCCTATGGCTACACCTTC.

This chain connects TRBV29-1 to TRBJ2-3; the match to TRBD1 covers 9 bases. The germline CDR1 and CDR2 sequences are SQVTM and ANQGSEA. V lost 3 bases to trimming and J lost 3 bases; unmatched junction nucleotides: 16. This CDR3 spans 18 amino acids. Here the CDR3 DNA reads TGCAGCGTTGATAGATGGGACAGGGCAGTTGAGTCGACAGATACGCAGTATTTT. Translation gives CSVDRWDRAVESTDTQYF.

This sequence joins TRBV11-2 and TRBJ2-1; tentatively, D is TRBD2 (5 bases). Trimming removed 5 bases from V and 9 bases from J, with 23 bases in between. The CDR3 sequence is 16 residues long. Germline-derived CDR1 and CDR2 are SGHAT and FQNNGV. CDR3 DNA: TGTGCCAGCAGCGCCTCCGGCCTACTAGGGTGGTTTGAGCAGTTCTTC. Its translation: CASSASGLLGWFEQFF.

V usage is TRBV18 and J usage is TRBJ1-4, with a tentative D call TRBD1 (5 bases). Per the germline V gene, CDR1 is KGHSH and CDR2 is LQKENI. V was pared by 0 bases and J by 4 bases, with 12 bases between. The CDR3 has 16 amino acids. The CDR3 DNA reads as TGTGCCAGCTCACCACCGGTAGGGGAGCTTAATGAAAAACTGTTTTTT. Translating gives CASSPPVGELNEKLFF.

This clone is termed medium-sized. The chain couples TRBV2 to TRBJ2-7; 9 bases align to TRBD2. V was pared by 7 bases and J by 2 bases, with 6 bases of the junction left unmatched. There are 14 residues in the CDR3. Germline V lookup: CDR1 SNHLY, CDR2 FYNNEI. CDR3 in DNA: TGTGCCAGCAAACCGGGACTAGCCACCTACGAGCAGTACTTC. It yields the protein CASKPGLATYEQYF.

This clone has only one observation. Other nucleotide sequences from this sample produce the same CDR3. This chain uses TRBV28 with TRBJ1-3; TRBD1 agrees at 7 bases. V shed 2 bases and J 2 bases; nucleotides not matched to a gene: 0. CDR1 and CDR2 (germline): MDHEN, SYDVKM. The CDR3 loop spans 14 amino acids. This CDR3 is CASSLDRAGNTIYF. CDR3 sequence (DNA): TGTGCCAGCAGTTTAGACAGGGCTGGAAACACCATATATTTT.

The chain couples TRBV7-9 to TRBJ1-2, with D maybe TRBD1 (5 bases). The CDR3 has 14 amino acids. Trimming took 3 bases from V and 2 from J, leaving 10 bases between them. CDR1 is SEHNR and CDR2 is FQNEAQ in the germline V gene (reference sequence). CDR3 nucleotides: TGTGCCAGCAGCTTGGGACCTGGGAACTATGGCTACACCTTC. This codes for CASSLGPGNYGYTF.

The genes are TRBV7-2 and TRBJ1-5; a possible D gene is TRBD1 (5 bases). The CDR3 is made up of 16 amino acids. Germline lookup yields CDR1 SGHTA and CDR2 FQGNSA. V was pared by 2 bases and J by 0 bases, with 11 bases between. This CDR3 reads CASSLWGSDSNQPQHF. CDR3 nucleotides: TGTGCCAGCAGCTTATGGGGCAGCGATAGCAATCAGCCCCAGCATTTT. Full variable domain (outside the CDR3, taken from reference TRBV7-2 and TRBJ1-5): GAGVSQSPSNKVTEKGKDVELRCDPISGHTALYWYRQSLGQGLEFLIYFQGNSAPDKSGLPSDRFSAERTGGSVSTLTIQRTQQEDSAVYLCASSLWGSDSNQPQHFGDGTRLSIL.

The chain couples TRBV15 to TRBJ1-1; D gene unclear. This CDR3 region has 15 residues. Germline loops: CDR1 LNHNV, CDR2 YYDKDF (reference sequence). Trimming removed 1 base at V and 1 base at J, with 10 bases between. The CDR3 here is CATSRAKRENTEAFF. The CDR3 nucleotides are TGTGCCACCAGCAGAGCTAAGCGAGAGAACACTGAAGCTTTCTTT.

The chain joins TRBV6-1 to TRBJ1-3; D call uncertain. Germline V lookup: CDR1 MNHNS, CDR2 SASEGT. Trimming removed 3 bases from V and 4 bases from J, with 4 bases in between. CDR3 length: 12 amino acids. The CDR3 coding sequence is TGTGCCAGCAGTGACAGAGGAAACACCATATATTTT. Translated, it gives CASSDRGNTIYF.

The V and J genes are TRBV2 and TRBJ1-5; 8 bases are a match to TRBD1. Per germline, CDR1 SNHLY and CDR2 FYNNEI. The V gene end was trimmed by 5 bases and the J gene end by 11 bases; junction bases not matched to a gene: 17. The CDR3 extends over 16 amino acids. The DNA of the CDR3 is TGTGCCAGCAGTTACTCCGGACAGGGCCACGTCGAGTCCCAGCATTTT. As protein: CASSYSGQGHVESQHF.

This chain links TRBV19 with TRBJ1-2; the D is unclear. CDR3 size: 12 residues. Germline values: CDR1 LNHDA, CDR2 SQIVND (reference sequence). V lost 6 bases and J 5 bases, leaving 10 bases between the germline ends. CDR3 nucleotide sequence: TGTGCCAGTAGCTGGGAGGGATATGGCTACACCTTC. Protein sequence: CASSWEGYGYTF.

The V call is TRBV19, the J call TRBJ1-1, with D uncertain. Trimming shortened V by 3 bases and J by 1 base, and 6 bases separated the two germline ends. The CDR3 runs 13 residues. Germline-derived CDR1 and CDR2 are LNHDA and SQIVND (reference sequence). The CDR3: CASSILGNTEAFF. The CDR3 DNA sequence: TGTGCCAGTAGTATTTTGGGGAACACTGAAGCTTTCTTT.

As concerns this clone: This sample includes further DNA sequences coding for the same CDR3. This chain links TRBV28 with TRBJ2-3; D is unclear. The germline gives CDR1 MDHEN, CDR2 SYDVKM. Trimming took 6 bases from V and 5 from J, leaving 3 bases between them. This CDR3 spans 10 amino acids. The CDR3 bases are TGTGCCAGCAGGGGAGATACGCAGTATTTT. Its protein product is CASRGDTQYF.